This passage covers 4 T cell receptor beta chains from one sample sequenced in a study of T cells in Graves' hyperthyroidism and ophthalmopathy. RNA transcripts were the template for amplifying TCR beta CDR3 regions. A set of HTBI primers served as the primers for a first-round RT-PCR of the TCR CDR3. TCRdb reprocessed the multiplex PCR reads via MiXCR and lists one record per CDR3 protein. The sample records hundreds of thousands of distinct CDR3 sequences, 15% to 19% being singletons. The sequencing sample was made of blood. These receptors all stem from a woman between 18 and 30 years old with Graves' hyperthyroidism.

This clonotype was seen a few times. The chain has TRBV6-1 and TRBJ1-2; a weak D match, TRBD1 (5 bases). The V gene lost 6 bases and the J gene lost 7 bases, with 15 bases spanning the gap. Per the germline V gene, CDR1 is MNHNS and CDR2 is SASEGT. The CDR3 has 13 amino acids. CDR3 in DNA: TGTGCCAGCAGCACAACAGGAAGTCGTGGCTACACCTTC. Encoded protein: CASSTTGSRGYTF.

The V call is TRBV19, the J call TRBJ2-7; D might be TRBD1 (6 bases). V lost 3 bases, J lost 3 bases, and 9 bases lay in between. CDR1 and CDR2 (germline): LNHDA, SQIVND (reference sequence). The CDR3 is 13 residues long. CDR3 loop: CASSMQGLYEQYF. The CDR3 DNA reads TGTGCCAGTAGTATGCAGGGGCTCTACGAGCAGTACTTC.

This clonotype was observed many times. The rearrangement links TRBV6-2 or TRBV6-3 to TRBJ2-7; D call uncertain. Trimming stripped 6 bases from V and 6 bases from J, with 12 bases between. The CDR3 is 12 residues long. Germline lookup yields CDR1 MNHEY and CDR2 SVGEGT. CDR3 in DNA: TGTGCCAGCAGGGGCAGCATACCCGAGCAGTACTTC. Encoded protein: CASRGSIPEQYF.

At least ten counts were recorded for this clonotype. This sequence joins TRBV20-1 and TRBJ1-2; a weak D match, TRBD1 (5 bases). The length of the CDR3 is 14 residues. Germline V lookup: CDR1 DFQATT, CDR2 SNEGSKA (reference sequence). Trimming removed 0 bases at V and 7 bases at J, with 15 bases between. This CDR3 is CSARDPRTSSGYTF. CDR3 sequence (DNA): TGCAGTGCTAGAGATCCGAGGACAAGCTCTGGCTACACCTTC.